This is a list of T cell receptor beta chains from one sample in a study of breast tumors, draining lymph nodes, adjacent tissues. Using its own MiXCR run on the multiplex PCR reads, TCRdb lists one record per CDR3 protein. The sample lists 100,000 to 150,000 distinct CDR3 sequences, more than 20% occurring once. The sequenced material came from axillary lymph node tissue. These TCRs come from a female donor with breast cancer. Some clones in this sample may be carry-over from other donors' samples. CDR3s leave out the opening cysteine and the closing phenylalanine or tryptophan.

CDR3 protein	V gene
ASSLTVSYEQY	TRBV11-3
ASGGQNTGELF	TRBV6-1
ASSLGGLLGANVLT	TRBV5-6
ASSLALGMEQF	TRBV5-8
ATSRASGSTDTQY	TRBV15
ASKTSGNANTGELF	TRBV19
ASSPDRGGNEQF	TRBV12-3/TRBV12-4
ASSRTGGAEETQY	TRBV27
SVSRTDGQF	TRBV20-1
ASSPSTGPYEQY	TRBV11-2
ASSLEGYGNQPQH	TRBV5-5
ASSLAPVPSPLH	TRBV28
ASSYVIGGLAYNEQF	TRBV6-2/TRBV6-3
ASSPRTGVTGELF	TRBV7-8
ASSPLRTGSYEQY	TRBV27
ASSASGSSYERY	TRBV6-1
ASSQGLNTGELF	TRBV11-3
ASSREINTGELF	TRBV6-4
ASRAGTQPVGELF	TRBV12-3/TRBV12-4
ASSLLAAETQY	TRBV7-3
ASSLGLTTTYNSPLH	TRBV5-1
ASSQRGGQHNSPLH	TRBV4-2
ATSVARGQFNEQF	TRBV24-1
ASSLQPHSTGELF	TRBV5-1
ASRGLAGHEQF	TRBV6-6
ASSPSNSYNEQF	TRBV6-4
ASSNPHRGLYEQY	TRBV27
ASSTGTSGSSYEQY	TRBV7-6
ASSPGWGAYEQY	TRBV5-8
ASSLTDYNSPLH	TRBV11-2
ASIPGLAAYNEQF	TRBV2
ASSLGTGKVSNQPQH	TRBV11-2
SASPTGGYTYEQY	TRBV20-1
ASSQSETRY	TRBV3-1
AISRDRGEKLF	TRBV10-3
ASSVGQGKYNEQF	TRBV9
ASSQEEPTGELF	TRBV4-3
ASTIQSTDTQY	TRBV12-3/TRBV12-4
ASSLAGGLKY	TRBV6-5
SARDAGTSGYEQY	TRBV20-1
ASSLGQGAKDTQY	TRBV5-1
ASSPGHSGNTIY	TRBV7-2
ASSLGQTSTDTQY	TRBV5-6
ASSQAGLRGSDEQF	TRBV28
SARDYLAQAKETQY	TRBV20-1
ARSEPTSGSRDTQY	TRBV10-2
ASSGEGGSGSYEQY	TRBV7-8
ASSSVGVSYNEQF	TRBV5-1
SARDQGRSGELF	TRBV20-1